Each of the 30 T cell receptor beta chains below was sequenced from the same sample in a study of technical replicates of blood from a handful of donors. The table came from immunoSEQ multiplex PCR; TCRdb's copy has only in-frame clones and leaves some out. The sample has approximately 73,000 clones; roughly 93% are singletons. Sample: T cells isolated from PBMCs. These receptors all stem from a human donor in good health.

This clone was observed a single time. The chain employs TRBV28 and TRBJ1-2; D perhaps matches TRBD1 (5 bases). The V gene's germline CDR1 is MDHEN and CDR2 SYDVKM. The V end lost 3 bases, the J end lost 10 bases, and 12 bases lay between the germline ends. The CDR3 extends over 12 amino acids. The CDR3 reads CASSLRTRAYTF. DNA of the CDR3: TGTGCCAGCAGTTTGCGGACACGTGCCTACACCTTC.

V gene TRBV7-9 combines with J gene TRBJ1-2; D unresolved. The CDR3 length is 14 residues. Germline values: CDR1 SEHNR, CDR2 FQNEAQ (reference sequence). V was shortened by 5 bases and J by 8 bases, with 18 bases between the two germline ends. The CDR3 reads CASSQWAGPMGYTF. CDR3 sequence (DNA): TGTGCCAGCAGCCAGTGGGCAGGCCCTATGGGCTACACCTTC.

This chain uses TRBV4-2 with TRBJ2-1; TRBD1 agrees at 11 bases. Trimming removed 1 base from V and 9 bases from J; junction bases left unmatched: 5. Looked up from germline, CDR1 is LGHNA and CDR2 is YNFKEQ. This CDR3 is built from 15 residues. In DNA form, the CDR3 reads TGTGCCAGCAGCCAAGCAGGACAGGGGGCAGGTGAGCAGTTCTTC. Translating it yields CASSQAGQGAGEQFF.

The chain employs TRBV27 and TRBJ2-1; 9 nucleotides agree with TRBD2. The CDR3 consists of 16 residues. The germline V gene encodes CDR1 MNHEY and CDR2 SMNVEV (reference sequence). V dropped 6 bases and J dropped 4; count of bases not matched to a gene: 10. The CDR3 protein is CASRSSSGRPYNEQFF. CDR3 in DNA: TGTGCCAGCAGGAGTTCCAGCGGGAGGCCTTACAATGAGCAGTTCTTC.

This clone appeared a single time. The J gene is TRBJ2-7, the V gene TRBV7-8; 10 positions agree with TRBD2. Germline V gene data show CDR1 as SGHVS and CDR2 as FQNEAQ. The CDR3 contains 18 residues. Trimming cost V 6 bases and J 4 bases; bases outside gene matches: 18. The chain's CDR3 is CASSQAPSGRAIGYEQYF. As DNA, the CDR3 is TGTGCCAGCAGTCAAGCGCCCAGCGGGAGGGCCATTGGGTACGAGCAGTACTTC.

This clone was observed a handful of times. The CDR3 loop reads CASSYGTDNGYTF. In DNA, the CDR3 is TGCGCCAGCAGCTACGGGACAGATAATGGCTACACCTTC. The chain is built from TRBV5-1 and TRBJ1-2; 7 nucleotides align to TRBD1. From germline, CDR1 is SGHRS and CDR2 YFSETQ. J lost 6 bases, V lost 3 bases, and 5 bases had no gene match. The CDR3 has 13 amino acids.

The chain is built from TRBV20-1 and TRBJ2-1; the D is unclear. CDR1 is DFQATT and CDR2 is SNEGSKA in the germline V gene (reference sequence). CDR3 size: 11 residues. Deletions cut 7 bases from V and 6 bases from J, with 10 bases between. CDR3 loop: CSVASRNEQFF. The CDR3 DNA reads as TGCAGTGTCGCGTCCCGCAATGAGCAGTTCTTC.

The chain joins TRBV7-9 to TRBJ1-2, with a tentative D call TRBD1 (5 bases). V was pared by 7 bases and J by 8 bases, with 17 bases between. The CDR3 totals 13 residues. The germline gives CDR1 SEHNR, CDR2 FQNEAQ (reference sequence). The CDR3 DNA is TGTGCCAGCACCTTGGGGGGAGTAAGGGGCTACACCTTC. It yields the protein CASTLGGVRGYTF.

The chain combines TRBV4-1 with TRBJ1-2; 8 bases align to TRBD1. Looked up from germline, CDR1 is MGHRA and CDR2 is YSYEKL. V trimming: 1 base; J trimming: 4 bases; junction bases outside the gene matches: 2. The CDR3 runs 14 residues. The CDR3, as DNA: TGCGCCAGCAGCCAAGGGACAGGGTCCTATGGCTACACCTTC. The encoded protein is CASSQGTGSYGYTF.

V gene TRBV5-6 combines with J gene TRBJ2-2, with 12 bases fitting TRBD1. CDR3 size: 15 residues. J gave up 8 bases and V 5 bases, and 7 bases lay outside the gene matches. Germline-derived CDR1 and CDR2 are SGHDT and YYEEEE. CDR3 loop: CASRFRDRGLGELFF. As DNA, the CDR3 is TGTGCCAGCAGATTCCGGGACAGGGGGCTTGGGGAGCTGTTTTTT. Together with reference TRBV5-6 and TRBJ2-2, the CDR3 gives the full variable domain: DAGVTQSPTHLIKTRGQQVTLRCSPKSGHDTVSWYQQALGQGPQFIFQYYEEEERQRGNFPDRFSGHQFPNYSSELNVNALLLGDSALYLCASRFRDRGLGELFFGEGSRLTVL.

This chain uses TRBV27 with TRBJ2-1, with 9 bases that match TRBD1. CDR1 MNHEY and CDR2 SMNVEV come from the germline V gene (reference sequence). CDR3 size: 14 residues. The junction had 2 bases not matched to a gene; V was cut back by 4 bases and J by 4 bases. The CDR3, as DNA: TGTGCCAGCAGTTCCGGGACAGGGTACAATGAGCAGTTCTTC. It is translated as CASSSGTGYNEQFF.

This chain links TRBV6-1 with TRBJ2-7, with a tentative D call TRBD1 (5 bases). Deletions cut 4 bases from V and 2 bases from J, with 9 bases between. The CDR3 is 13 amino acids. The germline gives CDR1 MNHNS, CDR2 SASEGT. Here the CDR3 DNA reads TGTGCCAGCAGTGGCGGCAGGGCCTACGAGCAGTACTTC. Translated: CASSGGRAYEQYF.

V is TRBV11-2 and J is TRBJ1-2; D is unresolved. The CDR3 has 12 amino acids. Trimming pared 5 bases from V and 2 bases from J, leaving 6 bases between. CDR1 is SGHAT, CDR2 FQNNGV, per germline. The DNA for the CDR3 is TGTGCCAGCAGCCCATCCAACTATGGCTACACCTTC. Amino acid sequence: CASSPSNYGYTF.

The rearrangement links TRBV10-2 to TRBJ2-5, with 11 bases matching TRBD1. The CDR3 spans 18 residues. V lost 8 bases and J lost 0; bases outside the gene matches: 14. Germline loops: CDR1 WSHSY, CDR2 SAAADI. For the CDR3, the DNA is TGCGCCAGCCATCGTGAGGACAGGGGGCGCCAGGACCAAGAGACCCAGTACTTC. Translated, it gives CASHREDRGRQDQETQYF.

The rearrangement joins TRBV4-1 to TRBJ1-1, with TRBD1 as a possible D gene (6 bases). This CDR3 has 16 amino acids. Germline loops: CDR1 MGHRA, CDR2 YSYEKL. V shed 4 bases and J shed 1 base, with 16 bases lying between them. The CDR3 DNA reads TGCGCCAGCAGCCCGGTAACAGGGACCCCGAACACTGAAGCTTTCTTT. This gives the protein CASSPVTGTPNTEAFF.

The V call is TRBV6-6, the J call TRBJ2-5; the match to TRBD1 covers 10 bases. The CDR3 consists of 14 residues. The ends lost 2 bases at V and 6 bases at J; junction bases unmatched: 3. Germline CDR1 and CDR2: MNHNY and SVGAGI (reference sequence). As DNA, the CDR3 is TGTGCCAGCAGTTACGAGACAGGGGGCCAGACCCAGTACTTC. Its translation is CASSYETGGQTQYF.

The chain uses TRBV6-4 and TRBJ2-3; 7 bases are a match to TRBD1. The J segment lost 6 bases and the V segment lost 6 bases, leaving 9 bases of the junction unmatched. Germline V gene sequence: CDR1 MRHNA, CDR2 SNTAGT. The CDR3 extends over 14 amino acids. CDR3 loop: CASSRDRLTDTQYF. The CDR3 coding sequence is TGTGCCAGCAGCAGGGACAGACTCACGGATACGCAGTATTTT.

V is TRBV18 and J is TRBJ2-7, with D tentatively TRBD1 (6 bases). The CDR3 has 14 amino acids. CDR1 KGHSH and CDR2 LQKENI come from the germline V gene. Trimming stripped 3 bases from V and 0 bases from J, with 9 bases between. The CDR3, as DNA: TGTGCCAGCTCACCCGGGACATCCTCCTACGAGCAGTACTTC. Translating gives CASSPGTSSYEQYF.

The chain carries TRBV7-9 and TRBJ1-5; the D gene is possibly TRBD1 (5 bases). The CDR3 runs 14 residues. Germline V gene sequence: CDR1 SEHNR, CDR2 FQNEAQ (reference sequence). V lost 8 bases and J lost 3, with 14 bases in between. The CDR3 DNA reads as TGTGCCAGCGGGGGGGTTAGGGACAATCAGCCCCAGCATTTT. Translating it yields CASGGVRDNQPQHF.

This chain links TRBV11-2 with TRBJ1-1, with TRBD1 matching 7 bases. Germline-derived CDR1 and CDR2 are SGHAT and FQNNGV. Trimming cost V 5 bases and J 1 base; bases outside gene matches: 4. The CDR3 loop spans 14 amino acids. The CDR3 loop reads CASSQRQGNTEAFF. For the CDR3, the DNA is TGTGCCAGCAGCCAAAGACAGGGGAACACTGAAGCTTTCTTT.

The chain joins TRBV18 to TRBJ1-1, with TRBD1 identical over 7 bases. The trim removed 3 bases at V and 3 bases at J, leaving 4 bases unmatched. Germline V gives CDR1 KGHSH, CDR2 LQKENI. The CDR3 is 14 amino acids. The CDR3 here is CASSPTGFDTEAFF. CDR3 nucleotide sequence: TGTGCCAGCTCACCGACAGGGTTTGACACTGAAGCTTTCTTT. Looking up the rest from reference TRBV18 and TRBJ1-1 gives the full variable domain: NAGVMQNPRHLVRRRGQEARLRCSPMKGHSHVYWYRQLPEEGLKFMVYLQKENIIDESGMPKERFSAEFPKEGPSILRIQQVVRGDSAAYFCASSPTGFDTEAFFGQGTRLTVV.

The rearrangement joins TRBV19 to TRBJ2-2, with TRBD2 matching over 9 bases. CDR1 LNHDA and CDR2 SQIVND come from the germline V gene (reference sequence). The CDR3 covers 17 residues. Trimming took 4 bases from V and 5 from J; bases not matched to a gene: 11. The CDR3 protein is CASSTSIAGVRTGELFF. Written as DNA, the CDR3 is TGTGCCAGTAGTACATCCATAGCGGGGGTCCGAACCGGGGAGCTGTTTTTT.

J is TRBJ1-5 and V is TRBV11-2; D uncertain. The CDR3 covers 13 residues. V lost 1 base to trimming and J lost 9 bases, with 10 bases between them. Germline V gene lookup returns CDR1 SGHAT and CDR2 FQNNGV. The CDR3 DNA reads TGTGCCAGCAGCTTAGGCGGGGATATGCCCCAGCATTTT. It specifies CASSLGGDMPQHF.

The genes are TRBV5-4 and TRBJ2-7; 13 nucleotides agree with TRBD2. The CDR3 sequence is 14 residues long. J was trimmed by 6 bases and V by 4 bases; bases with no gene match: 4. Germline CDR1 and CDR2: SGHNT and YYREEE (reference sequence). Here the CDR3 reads CASSQTSGRIEQYF. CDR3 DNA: TGTGCCAGCAGCCAGACTAGCGGGAGGATCGAGCAGTACTTC.

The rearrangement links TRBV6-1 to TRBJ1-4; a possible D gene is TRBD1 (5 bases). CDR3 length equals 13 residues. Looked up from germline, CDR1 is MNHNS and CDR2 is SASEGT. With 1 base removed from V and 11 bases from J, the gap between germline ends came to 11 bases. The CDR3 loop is CASSEGGQLKLFF. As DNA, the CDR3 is TGTGCCAGCAGTGAAGGGGGCCAGCTGAAACTGTTTTTT.

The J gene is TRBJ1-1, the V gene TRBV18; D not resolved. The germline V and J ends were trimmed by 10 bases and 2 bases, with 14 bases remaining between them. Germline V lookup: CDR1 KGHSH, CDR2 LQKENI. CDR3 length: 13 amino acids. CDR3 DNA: TGTGCCACCGCCGCAGAGGCCAACACTGAAGCTTTCTTT. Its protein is CATAAEANTEAFF. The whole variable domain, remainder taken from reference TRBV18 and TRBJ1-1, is NAGVMQNPRHLVRRRGQEARLRCSPMKGHSHVYWYRQLPEEGLKFMVYLQKENIIDESGMPKERFSAEFPKEGPSILRIQQVVRGDSAAYFCATAAEANTEAFFGQGTRLTVV.

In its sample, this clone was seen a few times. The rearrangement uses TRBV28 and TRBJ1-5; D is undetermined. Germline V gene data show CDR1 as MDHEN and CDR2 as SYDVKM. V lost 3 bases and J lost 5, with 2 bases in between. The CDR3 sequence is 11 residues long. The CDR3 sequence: CASSFDQPQHF. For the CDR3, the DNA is TGTGCCAGCAGTTTCGATCAGCCCCAGCATTTT.

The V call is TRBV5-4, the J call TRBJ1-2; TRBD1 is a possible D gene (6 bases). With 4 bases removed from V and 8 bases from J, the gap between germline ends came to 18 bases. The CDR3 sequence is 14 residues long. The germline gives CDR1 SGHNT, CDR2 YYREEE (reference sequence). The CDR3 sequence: CASSDTSSGGGYTF. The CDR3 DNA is TGTGCCAGCAGCGATACAAGCTCGGGGGGCGGCTACACCTTC.

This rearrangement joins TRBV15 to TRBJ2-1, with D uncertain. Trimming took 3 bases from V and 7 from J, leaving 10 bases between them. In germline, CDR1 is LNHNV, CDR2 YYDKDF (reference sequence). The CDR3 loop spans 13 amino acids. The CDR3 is CATSSDRRNEQFF. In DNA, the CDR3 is TGTGCCACCAGCAGCGATCGCAGGAATGAGCAGTTCTTC.

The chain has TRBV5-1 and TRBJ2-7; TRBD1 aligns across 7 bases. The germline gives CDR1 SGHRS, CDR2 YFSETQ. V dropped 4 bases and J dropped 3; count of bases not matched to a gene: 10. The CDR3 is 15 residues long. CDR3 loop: CASSIATGVGYEQYF. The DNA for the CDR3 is TGCGCCAGCAGCATAGCAACAGGGGTTGGCTACGAGCAGTACTTC.